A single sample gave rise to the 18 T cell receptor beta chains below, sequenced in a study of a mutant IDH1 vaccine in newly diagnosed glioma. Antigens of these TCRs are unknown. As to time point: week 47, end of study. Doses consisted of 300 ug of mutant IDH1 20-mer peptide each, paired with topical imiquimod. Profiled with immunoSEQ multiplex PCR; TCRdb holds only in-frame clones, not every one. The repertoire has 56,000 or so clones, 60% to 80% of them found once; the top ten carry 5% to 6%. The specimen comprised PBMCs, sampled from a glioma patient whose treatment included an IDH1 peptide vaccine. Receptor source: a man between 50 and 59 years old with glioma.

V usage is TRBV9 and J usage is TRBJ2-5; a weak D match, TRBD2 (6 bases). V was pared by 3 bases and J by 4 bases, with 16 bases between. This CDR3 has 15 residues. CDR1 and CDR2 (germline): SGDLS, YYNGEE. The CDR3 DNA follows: TGTGCCAGCAGCGAATTCCTGGGGGGAGGAGAGACCCAGTACTTC. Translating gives CASSEFLGGGETQYF.

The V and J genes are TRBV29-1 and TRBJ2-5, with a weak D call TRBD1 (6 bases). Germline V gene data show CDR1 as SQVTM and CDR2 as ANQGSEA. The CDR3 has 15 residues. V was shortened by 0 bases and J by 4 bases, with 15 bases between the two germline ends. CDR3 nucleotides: TGCAGCGTTGAAGACTGGCAGGGGATAGGAGAGACCCAGTACTTC. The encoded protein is CSVEDWQGIGETQYF.

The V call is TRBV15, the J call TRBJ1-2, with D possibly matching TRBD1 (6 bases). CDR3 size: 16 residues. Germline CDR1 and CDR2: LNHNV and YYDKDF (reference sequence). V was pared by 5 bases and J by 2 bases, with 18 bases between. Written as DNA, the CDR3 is TGTGCCACCAGCTTTCGTTCCGGGCAGGGGAACTATGGCTACACCTTC. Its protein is CATSFRSGQGNYGYTF. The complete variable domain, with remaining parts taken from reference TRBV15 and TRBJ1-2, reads DAMVIQNPRYQVTQFGKPVTLSCSQTLNHNVMYWYQQKSSQAPKLLFHYYDKDFNNEADTPDNFQSRRPNTSFCFLDIRSPGLGDTAMYLCATSFRSGQGNYGYTFGSGTRLTVV.

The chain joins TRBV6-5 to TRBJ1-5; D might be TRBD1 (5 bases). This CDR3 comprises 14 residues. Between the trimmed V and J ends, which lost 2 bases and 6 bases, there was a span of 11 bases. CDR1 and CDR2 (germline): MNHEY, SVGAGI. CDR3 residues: CASSYGQGSQPQHF. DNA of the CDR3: TGTGCCAGCAGTTACGGGCAGGGAAGTCAGCCCCAGCATTTT.

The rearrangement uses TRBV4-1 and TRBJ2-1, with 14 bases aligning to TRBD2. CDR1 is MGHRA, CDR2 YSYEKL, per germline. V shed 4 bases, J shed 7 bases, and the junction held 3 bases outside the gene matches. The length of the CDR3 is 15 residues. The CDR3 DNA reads TGCGCCAGCAGCCTCGGACTAGCGGGGGGAAATGAGCAGTTCTTC. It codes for CASSLGLAGGNEQFF.

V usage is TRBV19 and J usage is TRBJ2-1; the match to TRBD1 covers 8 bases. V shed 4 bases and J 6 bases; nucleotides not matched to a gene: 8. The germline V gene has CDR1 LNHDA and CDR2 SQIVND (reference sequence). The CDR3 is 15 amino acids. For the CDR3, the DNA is TGTGCCAGTAGTACTGGACAGGGCTGGATCAATGAGCAGTTCTTC. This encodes CASSTGQGWINEQFF. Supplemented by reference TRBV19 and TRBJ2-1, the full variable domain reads DGGITQSPKYLFRKEGQNVTLSCEQNLNHDAMYWYRQDPGQGLRLIYYSQIVNDFQKGDIAEGYSVSREKKESFPLTVTSAQKNPTAFYLCASSTGQGWINEQFFGPGTRLTVL.

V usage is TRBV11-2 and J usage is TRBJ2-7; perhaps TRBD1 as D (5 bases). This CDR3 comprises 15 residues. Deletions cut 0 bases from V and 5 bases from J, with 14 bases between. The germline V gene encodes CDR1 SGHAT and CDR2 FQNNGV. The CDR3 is CASSLDLLGRDEQYF. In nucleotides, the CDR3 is TGTGCCAGCAGCTTAGATCTCCTTGGCAGGGACGAGCAGTACTTC.

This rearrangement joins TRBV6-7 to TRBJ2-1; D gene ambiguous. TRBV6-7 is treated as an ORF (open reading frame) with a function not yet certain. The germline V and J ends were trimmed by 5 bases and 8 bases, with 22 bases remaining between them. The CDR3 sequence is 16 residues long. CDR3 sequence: CASSRVSARDWYEQFF. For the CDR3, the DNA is TGTGCCAGCAGTCGCGTATCGGCCAGAGACTGGTATGAGCAGTTCTTC.

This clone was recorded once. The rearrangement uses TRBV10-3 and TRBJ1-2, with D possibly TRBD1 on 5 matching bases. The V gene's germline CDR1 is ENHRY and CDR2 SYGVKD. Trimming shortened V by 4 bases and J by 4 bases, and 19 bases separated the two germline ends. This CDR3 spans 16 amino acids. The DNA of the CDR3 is TGTGCCATCAGTGCGGGGGAGGGAACACGGTTCTATGGCTACACCTTC. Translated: CAISAGEGTRFYGYTF.

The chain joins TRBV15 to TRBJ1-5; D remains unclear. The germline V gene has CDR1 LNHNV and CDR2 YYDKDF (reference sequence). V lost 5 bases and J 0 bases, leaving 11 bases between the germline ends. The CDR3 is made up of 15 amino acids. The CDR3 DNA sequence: TGTGCCACCAGCGCCCGAGTCGGTAGCAATCAGCCCCAGCATTTT. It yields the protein CATSARVGSNQPQHF.

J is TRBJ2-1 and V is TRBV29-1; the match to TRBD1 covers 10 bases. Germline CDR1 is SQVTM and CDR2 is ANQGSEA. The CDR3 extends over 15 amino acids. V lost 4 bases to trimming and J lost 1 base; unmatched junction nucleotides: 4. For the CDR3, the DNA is TGCAGCGTTGTTCCGGGACAGGGGTCCTACAATGAGCAGTTCTTC. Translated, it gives CSVVPGQGSYNEQFF.

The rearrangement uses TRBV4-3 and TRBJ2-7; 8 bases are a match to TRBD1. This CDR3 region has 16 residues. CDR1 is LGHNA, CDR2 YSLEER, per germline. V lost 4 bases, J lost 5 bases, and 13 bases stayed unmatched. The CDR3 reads CASSPQGAGDFHEQYF. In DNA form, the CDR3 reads TGCGCCAGCAGCCCCCAGGGGGCAGGGGATTTCCACGAGCAGTACTTC.

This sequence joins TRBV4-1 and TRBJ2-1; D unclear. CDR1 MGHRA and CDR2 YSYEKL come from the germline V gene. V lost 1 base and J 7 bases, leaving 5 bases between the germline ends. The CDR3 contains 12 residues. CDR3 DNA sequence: TGCGCCAGCAGCCAAGCGGTGAATGAGCAGTTCTTC. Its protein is CASSQAVNEQFF.

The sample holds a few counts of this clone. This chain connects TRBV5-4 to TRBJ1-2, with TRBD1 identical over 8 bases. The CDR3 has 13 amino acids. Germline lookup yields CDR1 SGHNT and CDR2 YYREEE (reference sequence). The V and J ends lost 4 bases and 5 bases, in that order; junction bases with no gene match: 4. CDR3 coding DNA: TGTGCCAGCAGCGCCGACAGGGGTTATGGCTACACCTTC. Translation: CASSADRGYGYTF.

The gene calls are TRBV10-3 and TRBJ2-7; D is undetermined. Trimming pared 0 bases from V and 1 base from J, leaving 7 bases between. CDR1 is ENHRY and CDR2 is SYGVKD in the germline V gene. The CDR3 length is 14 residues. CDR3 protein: CAISESMTSYEQYF. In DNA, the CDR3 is TGTGCCATCAGTGAGTCGATGACATCCTACGAGCAGTACTTC.

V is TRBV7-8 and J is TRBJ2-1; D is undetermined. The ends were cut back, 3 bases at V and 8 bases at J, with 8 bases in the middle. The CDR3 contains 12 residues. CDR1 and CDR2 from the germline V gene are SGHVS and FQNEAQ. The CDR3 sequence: CASSFARDEQFF. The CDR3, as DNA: TGTGCCAGCAGCTTCGCGCGCGATGAGCAGTTCTTC.

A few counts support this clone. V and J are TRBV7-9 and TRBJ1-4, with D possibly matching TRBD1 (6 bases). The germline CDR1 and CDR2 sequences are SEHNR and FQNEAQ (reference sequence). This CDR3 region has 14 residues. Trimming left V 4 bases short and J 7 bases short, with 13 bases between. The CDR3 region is CASSSQGDGEKLFF. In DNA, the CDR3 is TGTGCCAGCAGCTCACAGGGCGATGGTGAAAAACTGTTTTTT.

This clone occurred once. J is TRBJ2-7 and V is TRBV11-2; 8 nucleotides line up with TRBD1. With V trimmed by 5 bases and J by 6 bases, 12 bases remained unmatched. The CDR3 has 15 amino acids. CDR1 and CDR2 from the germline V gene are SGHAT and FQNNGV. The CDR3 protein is CASSPGGTGGAEQYF. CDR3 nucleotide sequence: TGTGCCAGCAGCCCCGGCGGGACAGGAGGAGCCGAGCAGTACTTC.